This T cell receptor beta chain was captured in a study of control samples from healthy donors and cancer patients. The CDR3 is 11 amino acids. V lost 4 bases, J lost 5 bases, and 3 bases lay in between. Method: immunoSEQ multiplex PCR; TCRdb's copy keeps in-frame clones and lacks some. Of around 200,000 clones in the sample, roughly 93% are singletons; the top ten hold around 1.6%. Sequencing used blood. This receptor was obtained from a man younger than 30 in good health. The V and J genes are TRBV12-3 or TRBV12-4 and TRBJ1-3; no firm D call. The CDR3 DNA reads TGTGCCAGCAGTTATAGAAACACCATATATTTT. Amino acids: CASSYRNTIYF.